This TCR beta chain was profiled in a study of T cell responses to AZD1222 COVID-19 vaccine. The V and J ends lost 2 bases and 8 bases respectively, with 5 bases between them. The CDR3 is 11 residues long. Sequencing was performed with immunoSEQ multiplex PCR; in TCRdb, only in-frame clones are kept and a portion is missing. The sample includes over 150,000 clones, roughly 91% of them seen just once. The rearrangement joins TRBV12-3 or TRBV12-4 to TRBJ2-3; D is undetermined. Sequences were derived from peripheral blood, sampled 28 days after the second dose of the MenACWY control vaccine. The receptor comes from an adult who received the MenACWY meningococcal vaccine as a control. The CDR3 loop reads CASSLLSTQYF. The CDR3 bases are TGTGCCAGCAGTTTATTGAGTACGCAGTATTTT.